This T cell receptor beta chain emerged from a study of PD-1 blockade in classical Hodgkin lymphoma. Across the study: Every 2 weeks, patients had 3 mg/kg nivolumab intravenously.

Trimming cost V 8 bases and J 4 bases, with 14 bases left between them. This CDR3 comprises 13 residues. Per germline, CDR1 SGHNT and CDR2 YENEEA. The method was immunoSEQ multiplex PCR; TCRdb's version includes in-frame clones alone and lacks a portion of them. Among 30,000 to 45,000 clones listed, 88% were seen once. Brentuximab vedotin exposure varied, and every patient relapsed after autologous stem cell transplantation. Broader study findings: Patients who responded completely had about the same baseline diversity as newly diagnosed patients. Baseline TCR diversity was reportedly lower in newly diagnosed patients than in healthy donors. It was reported as lower still in relapsed/refractory patients.

Regarding this clone: Its antigen is as yet unknown.

The chain couples TRBV11-3 to TRBJ1-1; no clear D. The material sequenced was peripheral blood mononuclear cells (PBMCs), taken before the second cycle of nivolumab. The TCR sequence derives from a human donor with classical Hodgkin lymphoma. CDR3 amino acids: CASSFGRATEAFF. For the CDR3, the DNA is TGTGCCAGCTCCTTTGGGAGGGCCACTGAAGCTTTCTTT. The whole variable domain, filled in from reference TRBV11-3 and TRBJ1-1, reads EAGVVQSPRYKIIEKKQPVAFWCNPISGHNTLYWYLQNLGQGPELLIRYENEEAVDDSQLPKDRFSAERLKGVDSTLKIQPAELGDSAVYLCASSFGRATEAFFGQGTRLTVV.